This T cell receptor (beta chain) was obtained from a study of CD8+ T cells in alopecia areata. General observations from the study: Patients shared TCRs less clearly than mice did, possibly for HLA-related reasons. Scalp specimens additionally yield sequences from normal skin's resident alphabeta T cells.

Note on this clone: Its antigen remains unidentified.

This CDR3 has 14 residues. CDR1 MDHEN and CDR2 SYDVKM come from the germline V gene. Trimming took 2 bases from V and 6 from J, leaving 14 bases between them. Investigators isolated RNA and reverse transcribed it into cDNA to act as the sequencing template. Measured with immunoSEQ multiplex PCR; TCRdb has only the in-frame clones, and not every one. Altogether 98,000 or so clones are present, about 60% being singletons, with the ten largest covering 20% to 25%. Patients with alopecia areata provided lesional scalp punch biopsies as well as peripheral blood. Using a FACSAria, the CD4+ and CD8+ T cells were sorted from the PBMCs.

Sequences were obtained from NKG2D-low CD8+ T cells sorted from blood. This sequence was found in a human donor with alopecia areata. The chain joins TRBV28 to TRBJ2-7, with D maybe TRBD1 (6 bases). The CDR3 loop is CASSLEGVGREQYF. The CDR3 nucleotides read TGTGCCAGCAGTTTAGAGGGGGTAGGACGCGAGCAGTACTTC.